This TCR beta chain was profiled in a study of cytomegalovirus exposure and HLA in healthy donors. As to this clone: The antigen remains unidentified.

The PCR had 60 Vbeta and 13 Jbeta primers. TCRdb's table, derived via immunoSEQ multiplex PCR, lists solely in-frame clones and lacks some. This sample has approximately 210,000 clones, with 81% found just once. Study conclusions and caveats: In a later analysis, common viral pathogens appeared linked to several of the most significant clusters. In a later analysis, TCR beta V- and J-gene trimming was associated with a missense DCLRE1C variant. What was likely a sequencing artifact was a cluster of highly shared sequence variants. As was reported, the HLA-A and HLA-B alleles of most subjects were accurately predicted from TCR beta sequences.

Deletions cut 7 bases from V and 6 bases from J, with 22 bases between. The CDR3 sequence is 16 residues long. Germline V CDR1 and CDR2: SEHNR, FQNEAQ (reference sequence). This chain joins TRBV7-9 and TRBJ2-4, with D maybe TRBD2 (7 bases). This TCR was recovered from a young man in good health and CMV-seronegative. Sequencing was done on a sample of PBMCs. The CDR3 region has the DNA TGTGCCAGCACCCTAAGGGGAGGGGGAATTGGAAACATTCAGTACTTC. Protein sequence: CASTLRGGGIGNIQYF.